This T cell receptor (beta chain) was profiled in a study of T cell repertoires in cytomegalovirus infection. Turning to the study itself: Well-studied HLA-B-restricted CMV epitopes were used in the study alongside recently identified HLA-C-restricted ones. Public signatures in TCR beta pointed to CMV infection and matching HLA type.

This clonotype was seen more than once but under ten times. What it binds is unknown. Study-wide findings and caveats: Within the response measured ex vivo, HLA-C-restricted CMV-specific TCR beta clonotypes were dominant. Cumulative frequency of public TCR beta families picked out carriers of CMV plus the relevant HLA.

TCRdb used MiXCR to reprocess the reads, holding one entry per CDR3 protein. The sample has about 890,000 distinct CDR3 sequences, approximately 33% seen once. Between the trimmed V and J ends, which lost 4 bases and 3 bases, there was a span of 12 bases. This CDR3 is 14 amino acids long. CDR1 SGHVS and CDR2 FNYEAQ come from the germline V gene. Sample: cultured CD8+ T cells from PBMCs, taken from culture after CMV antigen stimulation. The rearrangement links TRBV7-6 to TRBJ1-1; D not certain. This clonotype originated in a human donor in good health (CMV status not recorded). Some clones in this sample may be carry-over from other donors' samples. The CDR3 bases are TGTGCCAGCAGCTCCAGCGGACGTTACACTGAAGCTTTCTTT. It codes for CASSSSGRYTEAFF.